The next 20 T cell receptor beta chains were all read from a single sample in a study of blood T cell repertoires in COVID-19. Only in-frame clones appear in the TCRdb table, and some are missing; sequencing was by immunoSEQ multiplex PCR. Here the sample spans some 150,000 clones, 87% being singletons. Sequencing input: peripheral blood. The receptor source for this set is a young man with active or convalescent COVID-19.

The gene calls are TRBV24-1 and TRBJ1-4; a possible D gene is TRBD1 (6 bases). The CDR3 has 18 amino acids. V was trimmed by 9 bases and J by 2 bases, leaving 24 bases between them. Germline assignment: CDR1 KGHDR and CDR2 SFDVKD. CDR3 sequence (DNA): TGTGCCACCCAAAAATTACAGGGAACGGGGGGTACTAATGAAAAACTGTTTTTT. It translates to CATQKLQGTGGTNEKLFF.

This clone has a handful of counts. The chain has TRBV12-3 or TRBV12-4 and TRBJ1-1; D perhaps matches TRBD1 (5 bases). This CDR3 spans 11 amino acids. Trimming pared 7 bases from V and 4 bases from J, leaving 7 bases between. DNA for the CDR3: TGTGCCAGCATCACAGGCACTGAAGCTTTCTTT. Encoded protein: CASITGTEAFF.

J is TRBJ2-5 and V is TRBV29-1, with D maybe TRBD1 (5 bases). The CDR3 is 10 amino acids. Germline V gives CDR1 SQVTM, CDR2 ANQGSEA. V was trimmed by 7 bases and J by 4 bases, leaving 7 bases between them. CDR3: CSGGRETQYF. The DNA of the CDR3 is TGCAGCGGGGGCCGAGAGACCCAGTACTTC.

The chain carries TRBV27 and TRBJ1-1, with 10 nucleotides matching TRBD1. The CDR3 has 16 residues. Germline lookup yields CDR1 MNHEY and CDR2 SMNVEV (reference sequence). After removal of 5 bases from V and 2 bases from J, the junction contained 8 bases not matched to a gene. The CDR3 sequence: CASSTIRQGANTEAFF. The CDR3 coding sequence is TGTGCCAGCAGTACCATTCGACAGGGGGCAAACACTGAAGCTTTCTTT.

This chain links TRBV24-1 with TRBJ2-2, with 9 bases lining up with TRBD1. V was clipped by 6 bases and J by 7 bases; unmatched bases: 8. Germline values: CDR1 KGHDR, CDR2 SFDVKD. The CDR3 is 15 amino acids. CDR3 sequence (DNA): TGTGCCACCAGTCCCGGACAGGGGAGGGGCGGGGAGCTGTTTTTT. Encoded protein: CATSPGQGRGGELFF.

The chain couples TRBV15 to TRBJ1-2; 8 nucleotides line up with TRBD1. The CDR3 extends over 14 amino acids. The germline CDR1 and CDR2 sequences are LNHNV and YYDKDF (reference sequence). V was clipped by 4 bases and J by 8 bases; unmatched bases: 9. CDR3: CATSTRQGRGGYTF. CDR3 sequence (DNA): TGTGCCACCAGCACCCGACAGGGGCGTGGAGGCTACACCTTC. Full variable domain (rest looked up from reference TRBV15 and TRBJ1-2): DAMVIQNPRYQVTQFGKPVTLSCSQTLNHNVMYWYQQKSSQAPKLLFHYYDKDFNNEADTPDNFQSRRPNTSFCFLDIRSPGLGDTAMYLCATSTRQGRGGYTFGSGTRLTVV.

V is TRBV6-5 and J is TRBJ2-3; D gene ambiguous. V was cut by 2 bases and J by 3 bases, with 15 bases left in between. The CDR3 sequence is 16 residues long. CDR1 MNHEY and CDR2 SVGAGI come from the germline V gene. The CDR3 DNA reads as TGTGCCAGCAGTTACCTTCGGTTCCCCTCAACAGATACGCAGTATTTT. Amino acids: CASSYLRFPSTDTQYF.

The chain has TRBV6-5 and TRBJ2-7; TRBD1 aligns across 7 bases. The V gene's germline CDR1 is MNHEY and CDR2 SVGAGI. The CDR3 totals 14 residues. After removal of 5 bases from V and 7 bases from J, the junction contained 11 bases not matched to a gene. This CDR3 reads CASSSYDRVLEQYV. The CDR3, as DNA: TGTGCCAGCAGTAGCTATGACAGGGTCTTGGAGCAGTACGTC.

V and J are TRBV24-1 and TRBJ2-3; D possibly corresponds to TRBD2 (6 bases). Trimming took off 10 bases at V and 6 bases at J, with 10 bases between the two ends. This CDR3 comprises 11 residues. Germline V gene lookup returns CDR1 KGHDR and CDR2 SFDVKD. For the CDR3, the DNA is TGTGCCACAGGGGAGGCGGATACGCAGTATTTT. Protein product: CATGEADTQYF.

CDR3 residues: CSATEGQSDYGYTF. The CDR3 bases are TGCAGCGCAACCGAGGGACAGTCCGACTATGGCTACACCTTC. The rearrangement links TRBV29-1 to TRBJ1-2, with TRBD1 identical over 7 bases. The V and J ends lost 7 bases and 3 bases, in that order; junction bases with no gene match: 11. This CDR3 has 14 residues. Germline lookup yields CDR1 SQVTM and CDR2 ANQGSEA.

The J gene is TRBJ2-2, the V gene TRBV2; 8 positions agree with TRBD2. With V trimmed by 1 base and J by 5 bases, 6 bases remained unmatched. Germline CDR1 reads SNHLY; CDR2 reads FYNNEI. The CDR3 sequence is 16 residues long. Here the CDR3 DNA reads TGTGCCAGCAGTGAAGGGGAAGCGGGGGTTACCGGGGAGCTGTTTTTT. Amino acids: CASSEGEAGVTGELFF.

This clone was found a few times. The chain links TRBV18 to TRBJ2-7, with 7 bases fitting TRBD1. The CDR3 loop spans 14 amino acids. V shed 5 bases, J shed 3 bases, and the junction held 7 bases outside the gene matches. Germline CDR1 and CDR2: KGHSH and LQKENI. As DNA, the CDR3 is TGTGCCAGCTCAACCGGGACAGACTTCTACGAGCAGTACTTC. Translation: CASSTGTDFYEQYF.

Concerning this clone itself: The sample holds other DNA sequences that translate to the same CDR3. V usage is TRBV27 and J usage is TRBJ2-7, with D unresolved. Per germline, CDR1 MNHEY and CDR2 SMNVEV (reference sequence). The CDR3 runs to 11 residues. V was clipped by 4 bases and J by 3 bases, with 4 bases between them. The CDR3, as DNA: TGTGCCAGCAGTTCTCTCTACGAGCAGTACTTC. Encoded protein: CASSSLYEQYF.

This clone was seen only once. The chain combines TRBV5-5 with TRBJ2-7, with TRBD1 identical over 10 bases. Germline V gene lookup returns CDR1 SGHKS and CDR2 YYEKEE (reference sequence). The CDR3 has 16 residues. Trimming cost V 0 bases and J 6 bases; bases outside gene matches: 9. This chain's CDR3 is CASSLEIGTGASEQYV. The CDR3 bases are TGTGCCAGCAGCTTGGAAATAGGGACAGGGGCTTCCGAGCAGTACGTC.

The genes are TRBV11-3 and TRBJ1-1; 8 nucleotides match TRBD1. V lost 5 bases to trimming and J lost 6 bases; unmatched junction nucleotides: 8. This CDR3 is built from 14 residues. CDR1 SGHNT and CDR2 YENEEA come from the germline V gene. The DNA for the CDR3 is TGTGCCAGCAGCGATTGGACAGGGACTCCTGAAGCTTTCTTT. It is translated as CASSDWTGTPEAFF.

The chain is built from TRBV7-6 and TRBJ1-2; 10 positions agree with TRBD1. The CDR3 is 15 amino acids. Germline trimming cut 1 base from V and 6 bases from J; bases unmatched to any gene: 5. In germline, CDR1 is SGHVS, CDR2 FNYEAQ. Here the CDR3 DNA reads TGTGCCAGCAGCTTAGGGGGACAGGGGAGGGATGGCTACACCTTC. It encodes CASSLGGQGRDGYTF.

The rearrangement uses TRBV7-8 and TRBJ1-5; D not certain. There are 17 residues in the CDR3. The germline V gene encodes CDR1 SGHVS and CDR2 FQNEAQ. Trimming pared 5 bases from V and 0 bases from J, leaving 17 bases between. The CDR3 is CASSRRAVLYSNQPQHF. The CDR3 DNA sequence: TGTGCCAGCAGCAGGAGGGCAGTCCTCTATAGCAATCAGCCCCAGCATTTT. Full variable domain (outside the CDR3, taken from reference TRBV7-8 and TRBJ1-5): GAGVSQSPRYKVAKRGQDVALRCDPISGHVSLFWYQQALGQGPEFLTYFQNEAQLDKSGLPSDRFFAERPEGSVSTLKIQRTQQEDSAVYLCASSRRAVLYSNQPQHFGDGTRLSIL.

In DNA form, the CDR3 reads TGTGCCAGCAGTTACTCGACAAGGGGGCAGAACACTGAAGCTTTCTTT. Protein: CASSYSTRGQNTEAFF. The genes are TRBV6-5 and TRBJ1-1; 7 positions agree with TRBD1. This CDR3 has 16 residues. In germline, CDR1 is MNHEY, CDR2 SVGAGI. V shed 0 bases and J 1 base; nucleotides not matched to a gene: 5.

The rearrangement links TRBV19 to TRBJ1-5, with D possibly TRBD1 on 5 matching bases. There are 13 residues in the CDR3. Germline-derived CDR1 and CDR2 are LNHDA and SQIVND (reference sequence). V lost 7 bases and J 5 bases, leaving 12 bases between the germline ends. The CDR3 DNA is TGTGCCAGTACTTGGGGAGGGGATCAGCCCCAGCATTTT. As protein: CASTWGGDQPQHF.

The chain links TRBV6-5 to TRBJ1-1; the D is unclear. Germline V gene sequence: CDR1 MNHEY, CDR2 SVGAGI. V was clipped by 3 bases and J by 7 bases, with 18 bases between them. The CDR3 is 15 residues long. The CDR3 DNA reads TGTGCCAGCAGTTATTTCTTCAGTGGAGAGAGTGAAGCTTTCTTT. Residues: CASSYFFSGESEAFF.